The T cell receptor (beta chain) described here comes from a study of neurological immune-mediated disorders. It was by 5'RACE with 10-nucleotide random UMIs that the cDNA was made. In every sequencing run, more than 180 million TCR-beta sequences were generated from 15-18 subjects. In TCRdb, the 5' RACE reads were re-called with MiXCR into one record per CDR3 protein. The table lists about 9,200 distinct CDR3 sequences, around 21% of them singletons. The sorted libraries were prepared using roughly 970,000 CD4+ or CD8+ T cells that had themselves been sorted. This clonotype showed up many times. The CDR3 extends over 16 amino acids. The germline CDR1 and CDR2 sequences are SGHRS and YFSETQ. Trimming cost V 5 bases and J 5 bases; bases outside gene matches: 9.

The V call is TRBV5-1, the J call TRBJ1-6, with 8 positions matching TRBD1. The sequence came from a woman aged 55-69 years with HTLV-1-associated myelopathy (HAM/TSP). Input material: CD8+ T cells from blood. The DNA of the CDR3 is TGCGCCAGCAGTTCCGGGACAGGACGAGATAATTCACCCCTCCACTTT. Residues: CASSSGTGRDNSPLHF.